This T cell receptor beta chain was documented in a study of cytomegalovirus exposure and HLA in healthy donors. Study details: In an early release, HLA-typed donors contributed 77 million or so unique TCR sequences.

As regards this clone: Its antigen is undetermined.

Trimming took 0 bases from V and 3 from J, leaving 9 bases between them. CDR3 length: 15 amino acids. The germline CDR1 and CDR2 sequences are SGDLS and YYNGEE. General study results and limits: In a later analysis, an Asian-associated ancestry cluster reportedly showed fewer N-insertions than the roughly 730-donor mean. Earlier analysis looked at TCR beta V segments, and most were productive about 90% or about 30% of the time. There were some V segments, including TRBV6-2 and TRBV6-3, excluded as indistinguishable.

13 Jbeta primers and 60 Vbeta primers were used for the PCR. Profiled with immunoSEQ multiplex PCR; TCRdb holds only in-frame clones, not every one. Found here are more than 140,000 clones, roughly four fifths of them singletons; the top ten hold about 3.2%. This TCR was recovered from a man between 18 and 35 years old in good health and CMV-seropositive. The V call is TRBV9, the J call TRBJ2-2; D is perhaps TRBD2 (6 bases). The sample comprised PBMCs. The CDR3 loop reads CASSVEEGYTGELFF. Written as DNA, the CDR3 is TGTGCCAGCAGCGTAGAGGAGGGGTACACCGGGGAGCTGTTTTTT. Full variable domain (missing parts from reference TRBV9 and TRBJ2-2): DSGVTQTPKHLITATGQRVTLRCSPRSGDLSVYWYQQSLDQGLQFLIQYYNGEERAKGNILERFSAQQFPDLHSELNLSSLELGDSALYFCASSVEEGYTGELFFGEGSRLTVL.